The 30 T cell receptor beta chains in this list originate from one sample, sequenced in a study of cytomegalovirus exposure and HLA in healthy donors. Use of 60 Vbeta and 13 Jbeta primers characterized the PCR. Clones were read by immunoSEQ multiplex PCR, and TCRdb kept only the in-frame ones, dropping some. This table holds about 170,000 clones, 60% to 80% found once. The sequenced sample was PBMCs. The receptor set was obtained from a woman between 45 and 65 years old in good health and CMV-seropositive.

The CDR3 is CSAGTDVSYEQYF. The DNA for the CDR3 is TGCAGCGCGGGGACAGACGTCTCCTACGAGCAGTACTTC. The J gene is TRBJ2-7, the V gene TRBV29-1, with 7 bases aligning to TRBD1. This CDR3 spans 13 amino acids. The germline V gene has CDR1 SQVTM and CDR2 ANQGSEA. V trimming: 7 bases; J trimming: 0 bases; junction bases outside the gene matches: 6.

The gene calls are TRBV5-1 and TRBJ2-3; D is undetermined. The CDR3 spans 15 residues. The V end lost 0 bases, the J end lost 2 bases, and 10 bases lay between the germline ends. Germline V gene lookup returns CDR1 SGHRS and CDR2 YFSETQ. The CDR3 DNA is TGCGCCAGCAGCTTGGTAGGCAGGATCACAGATACGCAGTATTTT. Its protein is CASSLVGRITDTQYF.

This chain joins TRBV7-8 and TRBJ1-2; no clear D. The CDR3 extends over 13 amino acids. Germline assignment: CDR1 SGHVS and CDR2 FQNEAQ. V lost 1 base and J lost 2, with 5 bases in between. The CDR3 loop reads CASSLELNYGYTF. For the CDR3, the DNA is TGTGCCAGCAGCTTAGAGCTCAACTATGGCTACACCTTC.

This chain links TRBV4-3 with TRBJ2-6; D not resolved. Trimming removed 5 bases from V and 0 bases from J, with 8 bases in between. The length of the CDR3 is 15 residues. CDR1 is LGHNA and CDR2 is YSLEER in the germline V gene. The CDR3 DNA follows: TGCGCCAGCAGCTACGACACCTCTGGGGCCAACGTCCTGACTTTC. It specifies CASSYDTSGANVLTF.

This sequence joins TRBV10-3 and TRBJ2-7; no firm D call. Between the trimmed V and J ends, which lost 0 bases and 0 bases, there was a span of 12 bases. CDR3 length: 16 amino acids. Germline-derived CDR1 and CDR2 are ENHRY and SYGVKD. CDR3 DNA sequence: TGTGCCATCAGTGAGTCTAACTACCGATCCTCCTACGAGCAGTACTTC. It translates to CAISESNYRSSYEQYF.

The chain employs TRBV6-1 and TRBJ2-1; 11 nucleotides match TRBD2. This CDR3 is 16 amino acids long. CDR1 is MNHNS and CDR2 is SASEGT in the germline V gene. J lost 6 bases, V lost 4 bases, and 8 bases had no gene match. CDR3 nucleotides: TGTGCCAGCAGTGGCCTAACTAGCGGGAGTAGCAATGAGCAGTTCTTC. It specifies CASSGLTSGSSNEQFF.

The CDR3: CASSTPPGGYNEQFF. The CDR3 nucleotides are TGTGCCAGCAGTACCCCTCCCGGGGGATACAATGAGCAGTTCTTC. V gene TRBV2 combines with J gene TRBJ2-1, with a weak D call TRBD2 (6 bases). The germline V gene has CDR1 SNHLY and CDR2 FYNNEI. There are 15 residues in the CDR3. V was clipped by 5 bases and J by 4 bases, with 15 bases between them.

The chain recombines TRBV28 with TRBJ1-1; possibly TRBD1 for D (5 bases). The CDR3 has 13 amino acids. Germline-derived CDR1 and CDR2 are MDHEN and SYDVKM. V was clipped by 8 bases and J by 4 bases, with 14 bases between them. The CDR3 spells CASFRAGFTEAFF. The CDR3 DNA follows: TGTGCCAGCTTTAGAGCAGGGTTCACTGAAGCTTTCTTT. Full variable domain (outside the CDR3, taken from reference TRBV28 and TRBJ1-1): DVKVTQSSRYLVKRTGEKVFLECVQDMDHENMFWYRQDPGLGLRLIYFSYDVKMKEKGDIPEGYSVSREKKERFSLILESASTNQTSMYLCASFRAGFTEAFFGQGTRLTVV.

This clone has only a few counts. CDR3 residues: CASGRGYEQYF. The CDR3 region has the DNA TGTGCCAGCGGGCGGGGCTACGAGCAGTACTTC. This chain joins TRBV6-5 and TRBJ2-7; perhaps TRBD2 as D (6 bases). Trimming took off 8 bases at V and 3 bases at J, with 8 bases between the two ends. CDR3 length: 11 residues. Germline V lookup: CDR1 MNHEY, CDR2 SVGAGI.

This chain joins TRBV19 and TRBJ1-1, with 7 bases that match TRBD1. CDR3 length equals 14 residues. The germline CDR1 and CDR2 sequences are LNHDA and SQIVND (reference sequence). Trimming removed 4 bases from V and 4 bases from J; junction bases left unmatched: 6. CDR3 bases: TGTGCCAGTAGTACGGACAGGAGGGGCACTGAAGCTTTCTTT. It specifies CASSTDRRGTEAFF.

The gene calls are TRBV2 and TRBJ2-3, with D maybe TRBD2 (6 bases). CDR1 and CDR2 from the germline V gene are SNHLY and FYNNEI. V was cut by 8 bases and J by 0 bases, with 12 bases left in between. This CDR3 contains 14 residues. The CDR3 loop reads CASVAEVSTDTQYF. CDR3 DNA sequence: TGTGCCAGCGTAGCGGAGGTTAGCACAGATACGCAGTATTTT.

This clone was counted a few times. J is TRBJ1-5 and V is TRBV19; no clear D. V was shortened by 1 base and J by 12 bases, with 10 bases between the two germline ends. The CDR3 runs to 12 residues. Germline V gene data show CDR1 as LNHDA and CDR2 as SQIVND (reference sequence). CDR3 region: CASSIAQAVQHF. CDR3 DNA sequence: TGTGCCAGTAGTATAGCTCAGGCAGTCCAGCATTTT.

In DNA form, the CDR3 reads TGTGCCATCAGCCGAGGGAACACCGGGGAGCTGTTTTTT. Its translation: CAISRGNTGELFF. This rearrangement joins TRBV10-3 to TRBJ2-2, with D uncertain. Per the germline V gene, CDR1 is ENHRY and CDR2 is SYGVKD. CDR3 length: 13 amino acids. V was shortened by 6 bases and J by 1 base, with 6 bases between the two germline ends.

The rearrangement uses TRBV18 and TRBJ1-2; 7 nucleotides align to TRBD1. The CDR3 sequence is 13 residues long. With 6 bases clipped from V and 3 bases from J, the junction kept 4 bases outside the gene matches. In germline, CDR1 is KGHSH, CDR2 LQKENI. In DNA form, the CDR3 reads TGTGCCAGCTCCTCCGGGACAGACTATGGCTACACCTTC. Translation gives CASSSGTDYGYTF.

The rearrangement joins TRBV6-5 to TRBJ2-7; 7 nucleotides agree with TRBD2. CDR1 and CDR2 from the germline V gene are MNHEY and SVGAGI. V shed 1 base and J 5 bases; nucleotides not matched to a gene: 11. The CDR3 spans 16 residues. The CDR3 is CASSYFTPGRGDEQYF. The DNA for the CDR3 is TGTGCCAGCAGTTACTTTACTCCGGGACGGGGGGACGAGCAGTACTTC.

This sequence joins TRBV9 and TRBJ1-4; tentatively, D is TRBD1 (6 bases). The CDR3 length is 15 residues. Trimming took 3 bases from V and 8 from J, leaving 17 bases between them. Germline CDR1 and CDR2: SGDLS and YYNGEE. For the CDR3, the DNA is TGTGCCAGCAGCGCGACAGGCGTGGGGTGGGAAAAACTGTTTTTT. It specifies CASSATGVGWEKLFF.

DNA for the CDR3: TGTGCCAGCAGTAAAGAACAGAACACTGAAGCTTTCTTT. It is translated as CASSKEQNTEAFF. This sequence joins TRBV2 and TRBJ1-1; D remains unclear. This CDR3 has 13 amino acids. Germline loops: CDR1 SNHLY, CDR2 FYNNEI. The V gene lost 5 bases and the J gene lost 1 base, with 8 bases spanning the gap. The full variable domain, completed using reference TRBV2 and TRBJ1-1, is EPEVTQTPSHQVTQMGQEVILRCVPISNHLYFYWYRQILGQKVEFLVSFYNNEISEKSEIFDDQFSVERPDGSNFTLKIRSTKLEDSAMYFCASSKEQNTEAFFGQGTRLTVV.

This clone has only a few counts. The chain employs TRBV5-1 and TRBJ1-1, with D possibly being TRBD1 (5 bases). The CDR3 loop spans 13 amino acids. V lost 4 bases, J lost 5 bases, and 12 bases lay in between. Per germline, CDR1 SGHRS and CDR2 YFSETQ. The CDR3 nucleotides read TGCGCCAGCAGCCCGACTGACAGAACTGAAGCTTTCTTT. The encoded protein is CASSPTDRTEAFF.

The V gene is TRBV2, the J gene TRBJ1-2; 7 bases map to TRBD1. The CDR3 covers 19 residues. The ends lost 8 bases at V and 0 bases at J; junction bases unmatched: 21. The germline CDR1 and CDR2 sequences are SNHLY and FYNNEI. CDR3 amino acids: CASSRAPFPGQLANYGYTF. Here the CDR3 DNA reads TGTGCCAGCTCCAGAGCCCCCTTCCCGGGACAGCTAGCTAACTATGGCTACACCTTC.

The chain employs TRBV9 and TRBJ1-1; 7 bases are a match to TRBD1. The J segment lost 4 bases and the V segment lost 5 bases, leaving 5 bases of the junction unmatched. This CDR3 is 13 amino acids long. From germline, CDR1 is SGDLS and CDR2 YYNGEE. This CDR3 is CASSLTGATEAFF. CDR3 nucleotide sequence: TGTGCCAGCAGTTTAACAGGGGCCACTGAAGCTTTCTTT. The whole variable domain, filled in from reference TRBV9 and TRBJ1-1, reads DSGVTQTPKHLITATGQRVTLRCSPRSGDLSVYWYQQSLDQGLQFLIQYYNGEERAKGNILERFSAQQFPDLHSELNLSSLELGDSALYFCASSLTGATEAFFGQGTRLTVV.

For the CDR3, the DNA is TGTGCCAGCAGGACCGGACAGCGCTCCTACGAGCAGTACTTC. Translated, it gives CASRTGQRSYEQYF. The chain has TRBV2 and TRBJ2-7; D is possibly TRBD1 (6 bases). Per the germline V gene, CDR1 is SNHLY and CDR2 is FYNNEI. The V end lost 6 bases, the J end lost 0 bases, and 12 bases lay between the germline ends. This CDR3 has 14 residues.

Notes on this clone: Other DNA sequences of this sample code for an identical CDR3. V is TRBV20-1 and J is TRBJ2-7; D is possibly TRBD2 (5 bases). Trimming pared 2 bases from V and 4 bases from J, leaving 6 bases between. This CDR3 is 11 amino acids long. Germline V lookup: CDR1 DFQATT, CDR2 SNEGSKA (reference sequence). For the CDR3, the DNA is TGCAGTGCTAGACGGGGTTACGAGCAGTACTTC. Protein: CSARRGYEQYF.

On this clone itself: At one end, the junction sequence differs from germline, possibly due to a read error. The V call is TRBV7-6, the J call TRBJ2-7; the match to TRBD1 covers 7 bases. Germline V gene data show CDR1 as SGHVS and CDR2 as FNYEAQ. The CDR3 is made up of 15 amino acids. The CDR3 loop reads CASSLDRGPSYEQSF. CDR3 nucleotides: TGTGCCAGCAGCTTAGACAGGGGTCCCTCCTACGAGCAGTCCTTC.

This chain uses TRBV19 with TRBJ2-3, with 11 bases identical to TRBD2. CDR3 length: 14 amino acids. J was trimmed by 14 bases and V by 3 bases; bases with no gene match: 10. From germline, CDR1 is LNHDA and CDR2 SQIVND (reference sequence). CDR3 in amino acids: CASSISSGRGERYF. The DNA for the CDR3 is TGTGCCAGTAGTATTAGTAGCGGGAGGGGAGAACGGTATTTT. Filled out from reference TRBV19 and TRBJ2-3, the complete variable domain reads DGGITQSPKYLFRKEGQNVTLSCEQNLNHDAMYWYRQDPGQGLRLIYYSQIVNDFQKGDIAEGYSVSREKKESFPLTVTSAQKNPTAFYLCASSISSGRGERYFGPGTRLTVL.

The chain joins TRBV4-1 to TRBJ1-3; D unresolved. V gave up 4 bases and J gave up 2 bases, with 6 bases separating them. The CDR3 sequence is 13 residues long. Per germline, CDR1 MGHRA and CDR2 YSYEKL. The CDR3 loop reads CASSPGTGNTIYF. The CDR3 nucleotides are TGCGCCAGCAGCCCGGGGACTGGAAACACCATATATTTT.

V usage is TRBV28 and J usage is TRBJ1-5, with a weak D call TRBD1 (5 bases). Per germline, CDR1 MDHEN and CDR2 SYDVKM. V was shortened by 3 bases and J by 3 bases, with 12 bases between the two germline ends. CDR3 length equals 15 residues. CDR3 sequence reads: CASSLGSGNNQPQHF. The DNA of the CDR3 is TGTGCCAGCAGTTTGGGTTCAGGGAACAATCAGCCCCAGCATTTT.

The rearrangement joins TRBV27 to TRBJ2-6; no firm D call. V was clipped by 6 bases and J by 0 bases, with 3 bases between them. Looked up from germline, CDR1 is MNHEY and CDR2 is SMNVEV (reference sequence). There are 13 residues in the CDR3. The CDR3 DNA sequence: TGTGCCAGCAGCAACTCTGGGGCCAACGTCCTGACTTTC. Translated, it gives CASSNSGANVLTF.

This chain connects TRBV5-1 to TRBJ2-5; 14 bases fit TRBD2. Trimming at V came to 4 bases and at J to 5 bases, leaving 4 bases not matched to a gene. This CDR3 has 15 residues. In germline, CDR1 is SGHRS, CDR2 YFSETQ. CDR3 bases: TGCGCCAGCAGCCTAGGGACTAGCGGGGGTGAGACCCAGTACTTC. This translates into CASSLGTSGGETQYF.

The chain recombines TRBV2 with TRBJ2-7, with D perhaps TRBD1 (6 bases). Deletions cut 6 bases from V and 5 bases from J, with 14 bases between. Germline V gene data show CDR1 as SNHLY and CDR2 as FYNNEI. The CDR3 length is 13 residues. CDR3 nucleotides: TGTGCCAGCAGCAGGGGCTCGGGAAACGAGCAGTACTTC. Protein product: CASSRGSGNEQYF.

This clone was observed a handful of times. J is TRBJ2-7 and V is TRBV9; possibly TRBD2 for D (5 bases). Germline V CDR1 and CDR2: SGDLS, YYNGEE. Deletions cut 0 bases from V and 2 bases from J, with 9 bases between. The CDR3 consists of 14 residues. CDR3 DNA: TGTGCCAGCAGCGTAGGAGGGCGCCCCTACGAGCAGTACTTC. Translating it yields CASSVGGRPYEQYF.